Listed below are T cell receptor beta chains from one sample, sequenced in a study of OX40 agonist ivuxolimab in advanced cancers. Sequencing used immunoSEQ multiplex PCR; TCRdb keeps in-frame clones, though not all of them. The sample includes fewer than 40,000 clones, around three quarters of them seen just once. The source material was CD4+ or CD8+ T cells sorted from blood, sampled in a trial of the OX40 agonist ivuxolimab. These receptor sequences come from an adult with an advanced solid tumor such as melanoma, head and neck, liver or kidney cancer. Each CDR3 is given with its conserved first and last residue. The D gene is left open where the match is weak. Size is omitted from some rows. Given values are once, few, many or a class for expanded clones.

D gene	J gene	V gene	clone size	CDR3 protein	CDR3 DNA
TRBD2	TRBJ2-1	TRBV10-3	NA	CAIRQTSGSYNEQFF	TGTGCCATCAGACAGACTAGCGGCTCCTACAATGAGCAGTTCTTC
NA	TRBJ1-1	TRBV28	NA	CASGVNRGTSTEAFF	TGTGCCAGCGGGGTAAATCGGGGAACGAGCACTGAAGCTTTCTTT
TRBD2	TRBJ2-2	TRBV10-1	NA	CASSQLAGDTGELFF	TGCGCCAGCAGTCAGCTAGCGGGCGACACCGGGGAGCTGTTTTTT
TRBD1	TRBJ1-1	TRBV5-6	few	CASSWMTGGTEAFF	TGTGCCAGCAGCTGGATGACAGGGGGCACTGAAGCTTTCTTT
TRBD2	TRBJ2-1	TRBV19	NA	CASSSSGGARFF	TGTGCCAGTAGTAGTAGCGGGGGTGCTCGGTTCTTC
TRBD1	TRBJ1-1	TRBV2	NA	CASSPTGGGEAFF	TGTGCCAGCAGCCCTACAGGGGGCGGTGAAGCTTTCTTT
NA	TRBJ1-3	TRBV9	NA	CASSVTSGTSGNTIYF	TGTGCCAGCAGCGTCACTAGTGGAACCTCTGGAAACACCATATATTTT
NA	TRBJ2-6	TRBV5-1	few	CASSPIGSGANVLTF	TGCGCCAGCAGTCCGATCGGGTCTGGGGCCAACGTCCTGACTTTC
TRBD1	TRBJ1-2	TRBV6-1	NA	CASSERGDRGTF	TGTGCCAGCAGTGAAAGAGGGGACAGGGGGACCTTC
NA	TRBJ2-1	TRBV7-8	NA	CASSSRGGSYNEQFF	TGTGCCAGCAGCTCCCGTGGGGGCTCCTACAATGAGCAGTTCTTC
NA	TRBJ2-7	TRBV28	NA	CASSLSLGSYEQYF	TGTGCCAGCAGTTTGTCGCTCGGGAGCTACGAGCAGTACTTC
NA	TRBJ1-1	TRBV6-6	NA	CASSYYLGSDTEAFF	TGTGCCAGCAGTTACTACTTAGGTTCGGACACTGAAGCTTTCTTT
NA	TRBJ1-3	TRBV7-6	NA	CASSLQTGSGNTIYF	TGTGCCAGCAGCTTACAGACTGGCTCTGGAAACACCATATATTTT
NA	TRBJ1-5	TRBV5-5	NA	CASRITGTQPQHF	TGTGCCAGCAGAATTACAGGTACTCAGCCCCAGCATTTT
TRBD1	TRBJ1-2	TRBV5-1	NA	CASSPGGVNYGYTF	TGCGCCAGCAGCCCAGGGGGGGTTAACTATGGCTACACCTTC
TRBD1	TRBJ1-5	TRBV19	NA	CASSDAGGSNQPQHF	TGTGCCAGTAGCGATGCAGGGGGCTCCAATCAGCCCCAGCATTTT
NA	TRBJ2-7	TRBV5-1	NA	CASSIGQPTYEQYF	TGCGCCAGCAGCATTGGACAGCCCACCTACGAGCAGTACTTC
NA	TRBJ1-6	TRBV28	once	CASNPAVRGSPLHF	TGTGCCAGCAACCCCGCGGTCCGGGGTTCACCCCTCCACTTT
NA	TRBJ1-2	TRBV5-4	once	CASSPDRNYGYTF	TGTGCCAGCAGTCCGGACAGAAACTATGGCTACACCTTC
NA	TRBJ1-3	TRBV15	NA	CATSRDGTSGNTIYF	TGTGCCACCAGCAGAGATGGAACCTCTGGAAACACCATATATTTT
NA	TRBJ2-3	TRBV5-6	NA	CASSLVGSYTDTQYF	TGTGCCAGCAGCTTGGTAGGATCGTACACAGATACGCAGTATTTT
TRBD1	TRBJ2-4	TRBV27	NA	CASSSTGAGKNIQYF	TGTGCCAGCAGTTCAACAGGGGCGGGCAAAAACATTCAGTACTTC
NA	TRBJ2-3	TRBV2	NA	CASSGRAIDTQYF	TGTGCCAGCAGTGGAAGGGCCATAGATACGCAGTATTTT
NA	TRBJ2-2	TRBV9	NA	CASSVLGPRNAGELFF	TGTGCCAGCAGTGTACTGGGACCGCGAAACGCCGGGGAGCTGTTTTTT
NA	TRBJ2-1	TRBV9	NA	CASSVGGTINEQFF	TGTGCCAGCAGCGTAGGAGGGACCATCAATGAGCAGTTCTTC
TRBD1	TRBJ1-2	TRBV27	NA	CASAPGTGVPNYGYTF	TGTGCCAGCGCCCCCGGGACAGGCGTACCTAACTATGGCTACACCTTC
NA	TRBJ1-5	TRBV7-2	NA	CASSLRGGQGQPQHF	TGTGCCAGCAGCTTACGCGGGGGGCAGGGTCAGCCCCAGCATTTT
NA	TRBJ2-1	TRBV11-2	NA	CASSLDRVYNEQFF	TGTGCCAGCAGCTTAGATCGGGTATACAATGAGCAGTTCTTC
NA	TRBJ1-1	TRBV7-9	once	CASSRATEAFF	TGTGCCAGCAGCCGTGCGACTGAAGCTTTCTTT
NA	TRBJ2-7	TRBV7-9	NA	CASSSFIIGEQYF	TGTGCCAGCAGCTCGTTTATAATTGGTGAGCAGTACTTC
NA	TRBJ2-3	TRBV4-3	NA	CASSQVAGTDTQYF	TGCGCCAGCAGCCAAGTAGCGGGCACAGATACGCAGTATTTT
NA	TRBJ2-1	TRBV19	NA	CASRHTWEVTNEQFF	TGTGCCAGTAGACATACGTGGGAGGTTACCAATGAGCAGTTCTTC
TRBD2	TRBJ2-1	TRBV10-3	NA	CAIGPSGSSYNEQFF	TGTGCCATCGGCCCCAGCGGGAGCTCCTACAATGAGCAGTTCTTC
NA	TRBJ1-2	TRBV5-4	NA	CASSMDTSYGYTF	TGTGCCAGCAGCATGGACACTTCCTATGGCTACACCTTC
NA	TRBJ1-1	TRBV18	few	CASSPQWNRENTEAFF	TGTGCCAGCTCACCACAATGGAACAGGGAGAACACTGAAGCTTTCTTT
NA	TRBJ1-2	TRBV19	few	CASSPDSTRINYGYTF	TGTGCCAGTAGCCCCGACAGCACCCGGATTAACTATGGCTACACCTTC
TRBD2	TRBJ2-1	TRBV7-9	NA	CASTLAGLVDEQFF	TGTGCCAGCACCTTAGCGGGCCTGGTGGATGAGCAGTTCTTC
NA	TRBJ1-3	TRBV6-1	few	CASRSDRKGSNTIYF	TGTGCCAGCAGATCGGACAGAAAGGGCTCAAACACCATATATTTT
TRBD1	TRBJ2-7	TRBV19	NA	CASSRTGGDEQYF	TGTGCCAGTAGTCGAACAGGGGGCGACGAGCAGTACTTC
NA	TRBJ2-5	TRBV30	few	CAWSVQIETQYF	TGTGCCTGGAGTGTACAGATAGAGACCCAGTACTTC
TRBD2	TRBJ2-5	TRBV5-1	NA	CASSLETSGRGETQYF	TGCGCCAGCAGCTTAGAAACTAGCGGGAGAGGGGAGACCCAGTACTTC
TRBD1	TRBJ2-3	TRBV18	NA	CASSPRTGGEDTQYF	TGTGCCAGCTCACCCCGGACAGGGGGCGAAGATACGCAGTATTTT
NA	TRBJ1-1	TRBV29-1	NA	CSVEGGASYTEAFF	TGCAGCGTGGAAGGTGGGGCCTCTTACACTGAAGCTTTCTTT
NA	TRBJ1-1	TRBV10-3	NA	CAISESNLNTEAFF	TGTGCCATCAGTGAGTCTAACCTTAACACTGAAGCTTTCTTT
NA	TRBJ1-5	TRBV7-8	NA	CASSSRDTGQVHQPQHF	TGTGCCAGCAGCTCTAGAGATACCGGGCAGGTACATCAGCCCCAGCATTTT
TRBD1	TRBJ1-4	TRBV5-1	NA	CASSQWTGVNEKLFF	TGCGCCAGCAGCCAATGGACAGGGGTTAATGAAAAACTGTTTTTT
NA	TRBJ1-5	TRBV2	NA	CASSWSPTEDQPQHF	TGTGCCAGCAGCTGGAGTCCTACGGAGGATCAGCCCCAGCATTTT
NA	TRBJ1-6	TRBV5-6	NA	CASSLARLGRNSPLHF	TGTGCCAGCAGCTTGGCCAGGCTCGGGCGCAATTCACCCCTCCACTTT
NA	TRBJ2-7	TRBV5-1	NA	CASSAMGEIYEQYF	TGCGCCAGCAGCGCGATGGGGGAAATCTACGAGCAGTACTTC
TRBD1	TRBJ1-2	TRBV10-3	NA	CAITSPRQGPYGYTF	TGTGCCATCACCAGCCCCAGACAGGGGCCCTATGGCTACACCTTC
NA	TRBJ2-5	TRBV12-5	once	CASGFGQGQQETQYF	TGTGCTAGTGGTTTTGGGCAAGGTCAGCAAGAGACCCAGTACTTC
TRBD2	TRBJ2-1	TRBV7-6	NA	CASSSAGGQFF	TGTGCCAGCAGCTCAGCGGGGGGTCAGTTCTTC
TRBD2	TRBJ2-3	TRBV6-6	NA	CASIALAGTSTDTQYF	TGTGCCAGCATCGCACTAGCGGGGACAAGCACAGATACGCAGTATTTT
TRBD2	TRBJ2-1	TRBV9	NA	CASSVAPGLAGGRGINEQFF	TGTGCCAGCAGCGTAGCCCCGGGACTAGCGGGAGGGAGAGGGATCAATGAGCAGTTCTTC
NA	TRBJ2-4	TRBV18	NA	CASSPGHIQYF	TGTGCCAGCTCACCGGGACACATTCAGTACTTC
NA	TRBJ2-5	TRBV7-2	NA	CASSYSGGGVRETQYF	TGTGCCAGCAGCTACTCCGGTGGGGGAGTAAGAGAGACCCAGTACTTC
TRBD1	TRBJ2-1	TRBV14	NA	CASSLRQGADEQFF	TGTGCCAGCAGCCTCCGACAGGGGGCGGATGAGCAGTTCTTC
NA	TRBJ1-1	TRBV5-6	NA	CASSLQSTEAFF	TGTGCCAGCAGCTTGCAGTCCACTGAAGCTTTCTTT
TRBD1	TRBJ2-3	TRBV11-2	NA	CASSSYGQGWEDTQYF	TGTGCCAGCAGCTCTTACGGACAGGGGTGGGAAGATACGCAGTATTTT
TRBD2	TRBJ2-1	TRBV2	NA	CASSEGLAGVSEQFF	TGTGCCAGCAGTGAGGGGCTAGCGGGAGTGTCTGAGCAGTTCTTC